This paragraph reports one TCR beta chain. As yet, its antigen is unknown. Researchers took lesional scalp punch biopsies and peripheral blood from people who were alopecia areata patients. It was cDNA, reverse transcribed from extracted RNA, that served as the sequencing template. The repertoire was sequenced with immunoSEQ multiplex PCR; TCRdb's copy has only in-frame clones and lacks some. The sample has about 140,000 clones; about half are singletons. These data belong to a study of CD8+ T cells in alopecia areata. Germline V CDR1 and CDR2: MNHEY, SMNVEV (reference sequence). After removal of 5 bases from V and 6 bases from J, the junction contained 6 bases not matched to a gene. This CDR3 spans 14 amino acids. Notes on the study in general: Affected scalp, especially in alopecia totalis/universalis, had a higher clonality than normal scalp did. Relative to mice, TCR sharing across patients was less clear, a difference possibly HLA-related.

The sample here was CD4+ T cells sorted from blood, taken at week 0. The rearrangement links TRBV27 to TRBJ2-1; TRBD2 agrees at 8 bases. The receptor was isolated from a human donor with alopecia areata. The CDR3, as DNA: TGTGCCAGCAGTCCGGGGGGGTATGGCAATGAGCAGTTCTTC. Its translation: CASSPGGYGNEQFF.